The T cell receptor (beta chain) described here comes from a study of blood T cell repertoires in COVID-19. Study details: All recovered Cohort 3 donors got two negative PCRs, got clearance, or saw symptom resolution. Nucleic acid was either cDNA or gDNA, and it came from T cells, B-cell-depleted T cells, or PBMCs.

How the authors handled the data: Quantification of nucleated cells was approximated via reference gene primer amplification. TCRdb's copy holds only in-frame clones and misses some; the assay was immunoSEQ multiplex PCR. V and J calls and clone size follow that table, whereas D and trimming were derived from the DNA. The sample has over 110,000 clones; roughly 84% are singletons. Ages ranged from about 18 to 89 years, with residence in approximately 23 US areas. This CDR3 is built from 16 residues. V lost 3 bases and J lost 5, with 16 bases in between. Germline values: CDR1 SGHDN, CDR2 FVKESK. The gene calls are TRBV14 and TRBJ2-2; D is possibly TRBD1 (5 bases). This receptor was taken from a man between 50 and 59 years old in a cohort exposed to, infected with or recovered from COVID-19 (not recorded which). The sequencing input was PBMCs or T cells enriched from blood (not recorded which). The CDR3 DNA reads TGTGCCAGCAGCCAGTTGGGGCTAGGCCCAACCGGGGAGCTGTTTTTT. Its protein product is CASSQLGLGPTGELFF.